The clone carrying this TCR beta chain was found many times. The TCR beta CDR3 regions underwent amplification from RNA transcripts. RT-PCR in the first round used HTBI primers; a second-round multiplex PCR followed. TCRdb recomputed calls from the multiplex PCR reads with MiXCR, one row per CDR3 protein. This sample has 500,000 to 600,000 distinct CDR3 sequences, with approximately 37% found just once. The data were obtained in a study of Graves' ophthalmopathy and Graves' hyperthyroidism. Turning to the study itself: Over 18 months of follow-up, stable hyperthyroidism required that no ophthalmopathy appear.

This CDR3 has 15 residues. The trim removed 3 bases at V and 1 base at J, leaving 4 bases unmatched. Germline-derived CDR1 and CDR2 are ENHRY and SYGVKD. Clinicians made diagnoses from clinical symptoms, serum thyroxine, TRAb, thyroid ultrasound and orbital computed tomography. This receptor was taken from an adult man with Graves' hyperthyroidism. Material for sequencing was peripheral blood or thyroid tissue (not recorded which). V usage is TRBV10-3 and J usage is TRBJ2-5; 8 bases map to TRBD1. DNA for the CDR3: TGTGCCATCAGTGATCGGCAGGGGGCCCAAGAGACCCAGTACTTC. Its protein product is CAISDRQGAQETQYF.